The entry that follows covers one T cell receptor (beta chain) sequence. With 2 bases clipped from V and 5 bases from J, the junction kept 7 bases outside the gene matches. Per germline, CDR1 SGHVS and CDR2 FQNEAQ. This CDR3 is 15 amino acids long. The study drew donors from healthy Caucasian individuals in Russia aged roughly 6 to 90. Peripheral blood samples of around 11 milliliters were drawn from each donor. It was with a sample-barcoded 5' primer and a J-beta primer mix that a second PCR of roughly 6 to 12 cycles was run. A single record per CDR3 protein comes from TCRdb applying MiXCR to the 5' RACE reads. The sample yields around 1,600,000 distinct CDR3 sequences, about 45% seen once. The data were obtained in a study of blood T cells in healthy people across ages.

The chain is built from TRBV7-8 and TRBJ1-1, with 8 nucleotides matching TRBD1. The TCR was taken from a woman under 30 in good health. The source material was blood. CDR3 in DNA: TGTGCCAGCAGCTTAACTTCAGGGGGCTGGACTGAAGCTTTCTTT. Its protein product is CASSLTSGGWTEAFF.